Shown below are 25 T cell receptor beta chains from a single sample sequenced in a study of post-analysis software for immune sequencing data (dated by TCRdb to about 2015). On the study overall, not on this receptor specifically: Significantly higher frequencies in patients than in controls were found for roughly 5 TRBV segments, including TRBV5-6, TRBV5-1 and TRBV20-1.

No antigen is known for these receptors. Receptors were amplified or captured by PCR. The sequencer was an Illumina HiSeq 2500. To reduce PCR and sequencing biases, unique molecular identifiers were incorporated into the TCR beta cDNA libraries. TCRdb reprocessing: public reads trimmed at Q25 with fastp, clones called with MiXCR, in-frame beta chains kept. Identical CDR3 protein sequences are pooled into one entry, listed with their most common genes and DNA. This sample has 500,000 to 600,000 distinct CDR3 sequences in its table, and 44% of those were observed once. Of the sample, over 1.5% is held by the ten largest clones. What was sequenced was blood. The receptors were sampled from a girl aged 10 to 17 with multiple sclerosis.

The chain uses TRBV12-3 or TRBV12-4 and TRBJ1-1, with D unresolved. Trimming took off 6 bases at V and 7 bases at J, with 15 bases between the two ends. This CDR3 contains 13 residues. The CDR3 DNA is TGTGCCAGCAGGCGAGACGGACTAGATGAAGCTTTCTTT. The encoded protein is CASRRDGLDEAFF.

The V gene is TRBV10-3, the J gene TRBJ2-7; 10 nucleotides agree with TRBD1. This CDR3 contains 12 residues. V trimming: 11 bases; J trimming: 2 bases; junction bases outside the gene matches: 3. Germline V gene data show CDR1 as ENHRY and CDR2 as SYGVKD. As DNA, the CDR3 is TGTGCCGTGACAGGGGGCACCTACGAGCAGTACTTC. Its translation: CAVTGGTYEQYF.

This sequence joins TRBV7-9 and TRBJ2-7, with 9 bases that match TRBD2. Germline CDR1 SEHNR, CDR2 FQNEAQ (reference sequence). The CDR3 consists of 19 residues. Losses at the gene ends were 0 bases for V and 2 bases for J; bases not matched to a gene: 14. The CDR3 bases are TGTGCCAGCAGCTTAGCTCTCCGGGGGCTAGCGGGGAGGACCTACGAGCAGTACTTC. It yields the protein CASSLALRGLAGRTYEQYF. Drawing the rest from reference TRBV7-9 and TRBJ2-7, the complete variable domain is DTGVSQNPRHKITKRGQNVTFRCDPISEHNRLYWYRQTLGQGPEFLTYFQNEAQLEKSRLLSDRFSAERPKGSFSTLEIQRTEQGDSAMYLCASSLALRGLAGRTYEQYFGPGTRLTVT.

The genes are TRBV12-3 or TRBV12-4 and TRBJ2-7, with D possibly being TRBD1 (5 bases). Trimming stripped 7 bases from V and 0 bases from J, with 7 bases between. The CDR3 has 12 residues. The CDR3 sequence is CASTDTSYEQYF. CDR3 in DNA: TGTGCCAGCACGGACACCTCCTACGAGCAGTACTTC.

This clonotype appeared a few times. The chain is built from TRBV11-2 and TRBJ2-7; maybe TRBD1 (5 bases). Germline V CDR1 and CDR2: SGHAT, FQNNGV. The CDR3 loop spans 17 amino acids. Trimming left V 5 bases short and J 0 bases short, with 20 bases between. CDR3 region: CASSPYPRRQPSYEQYF. The CDR3 coding sequence is TGTGCCAGCAGCCCATACCCGCGGCGACAGCCCTCCTACGAGCAGTACTTC. Full variable domain (outside the CDR3, taken from reference TRBV11-2 and TRBJ2-7): EAGVAQSPRYKIIEKRQSVAFWCNPISGHATLYWYQQILGQGPKLLIQFQNNGVVDDSQLPKDRFSAERLKGVDSTLKIQPAKLEDSAVYLCASSPYPRRQPSYEQYFGPGTRLTVT.

This clonotype turned up a few times. The chain combines TRBV7-3 with TRBJ2-3; no clear D. Germline V CDR1 and CDR2: SGHTA, FQGTGA. V lost 5 bases and J lost 5, with 20 bases in between. The CDR3 loop spans 16 amino acids. The CDR3 DNA reads as TGTGCCAGCAGCCCATTAAAAGGCCCCCTGGGAGATACGCAGTATTTT. It codes for CASSPLKGPLGDTQYF. The full variable domain, with the rest looked up from reference TRBV7-3 and TRBJ2-3, is GAGVSQTPSNKVTEKGKYVELRCDPISGHTALYWYRQSLGQGPEFLIYFQGTGAADDSGLPNDRFFAVRPEGSVSTLKIQRTERGDSAVYLCASSPLKGPLGDTQYFGPGTRLTVL.

The chain joins TRBV7-2 to TRBJ1-2; 8 bases align to TRBD1. From germline, CDR1 is SGHTA and CDR2 FQGNSA. The ends lost 5 bases at V and 4 bases at J; junction bases unmatched: 9. The CDR3 has 15 residues. CDR3 residues: CASSQTGDPVYGYTF. In DNA, the CDR3 is TGTGCCAGCAGCCAGACAGGGGACCCTGTCTATGGCTACACCTTC.

This clonotype has ten or more counts. The CDR3 sequence is CASSQGAGETQYF. The CDR3 coding sequence is TGTGCCAGCAGTCAGGGGGCCGGAGAGACCCAGTACTTC. The V call is TRBV12-3 or TRBV12-4, the J call TRBJ2-5; 8 positions match TRBD1. The J segment lost 4 bases and the V segment lost 5 bases, leaving 3 bases of the junction unmatched. This CDR3 has 13 residues.

The chain links TRBV29-1 to TRBJ1-3; D gene unclear. Germline CDR1 and CDR2: SQVTM and ANQGSEA. Trimming pared 5 bases from V and 0 bases from J, leaving 5 bases between. The CDR3 length is 12 residues. The CDR3 DNA reads as TGCAGCGTTCAGAGCTCTGGAAACACCATATATTTT. This sequence encodes CSVQSSGNTIYF.

V is TRBV13 and J is TRBJ2-1; no clear D. Trimming pared 0 bases from V and 3 bases from J, leaving 12 bases between. Germline CDR1 is PRHDT and CDR2 is FYEKMQ (reference sequence). This CDR3 has 16 amino acids. The CDR3 is CASSLGGLWGYNEQFF. The CDR3 DNA reads as TGTGCCAGCAGCTTAGGTGGTTTATGGGGCTACAATGAGCAGTTCTTC.

This clonotype has just a few counts. The rearrangement links TRBV20-1 to TRBJ1-2; D uncertain. Trimming pared 3 bases from V and 1 base from J, leaving 18 bases between. The germline CDR1 and CDR2 sequences are DFQATT and SNEGSKA (reference sequence). The CDR3 totals 16 residues. Written as DNA, the CDR3 is TGCAGTGCTAGCCCGAATCACAACCTTCATAACTATGGCTACACCTTC. This encodes CSASPNHNLHNYGYTF.

The chain is built from TRBV12-3 or TRBV12-4 and TRBJ1-4, with 11 bases aligning to TRBD1. J was trimmed by 6 bases and V by 5 bases; bases with no gene match: 2. The CDR3 totals 14 residues. CDR3 in amino acids: CASSPDRGHEKLFF. The CDR3 DNA follows: TGTGCCAGCAGTCCGGACAGGGGGCATGAAAAACTGTTTTTT.

This clonotype occurred a few times. The chain is built from TRBV5-1 and TRBJ2-6; D remains unclear. The germline V gene has CDR1 SGHRS and CDR2 YFSETQ. The length of the CDR3 is 13 residues. V lost 2 bases, J lost 5 bases, and 5 bases lay in between. Here the CDR3 reads CASSLLRANVLTF. CDR3 DNA: TGCGCCAGCAGCTTACTCCGGGCCAACGTCCTGACTTTC. The variable domain in full, completed from reference TRBV5-1 and TRBJ2-6, reads KAGVTQTPRYLIKTRGQQVTLSCSPISGHRSVSWYQQTPGQGLQFLFEYFSETQRNKGNFPGRFSGRQFSNSRSEMNVSTLELGDSALYLCASSLLRANVLTFGAGSRLTVL.

V gene TRBV7-9 combines with J gene TRBJ1-1; perhaps TRBD1 as D (5 bases). This CDR3 is built from 13 residues. Looked up from germline, CDR1 is SEHNR and CDR2 is FQNEAQ (reference sequence). V was cut by 5 bases and J by 3 bases, with 10 bases left in between. The CDR3 spells CASSQGEDTEAFF. CDR3 nucleotides: TGTGCCAGCAGCCAAGGGGAGGACACTGAAGCTTTCTTT.

The chain couples TRBV5-1 to TRBJ1-1; D unclear. CDR3 size: 14 residues. CDR1 is SGHRS and CDR2 is YFSETQ in the germline V gene. With 0 bases removed from V and 2 bases from J, the gap between germline ends came to 8 bases. This chain's CDR3 is CASSLAGINTEAFF. The CDR3 DNA is TGCGCCAGCAGCTTGGCAGGAATAAACACTGAAGCTTTCTTT.

The V gene is TRBV5-5, the J gene TRBJ2-7; D is perhaps TRBD1 (5 bases). Trimming cost V 1 base and J 0 bases, with 20 bases left between them. There are 18 residues in the CDR3. Germline V gene lookup returns CDR1 SGHKS and CDR2 YYEKEE (reference sequence). In DNA, the CDR3 is TGTGCCAGCAGCTTGAGGGTGAAGGGGTCTACGATCTCCTACGAGCAGTACTTC. Residues: CASSLRVKGSTISYEQYF.

This rearrangement joins TRBV5-1 to TRBJ1-4; 10 bases agree with TRBD1. The CDR3 spans 14 residues. From germline, CDR1 is SGHRS and CDR2 YFSETQ. V lost 5 bases, J lost 6 bases, and 4 bases stayed unmatched. The CDR3: CASSQGQGYEKLFF. CDR3 coding DNA: TGCGCCAGCAGTCAGGGACAGGGGTATGAAAAACTGTTTTTT.

This sequence joins TRBV7-6 and TRBJ2-3; D may be TRBD2 (5 bases). Germline-derived CDR1 and CDR2 are SGHVS and FNYEAQ. This CDR3 has 14 amino acids. Trimming left V 0 bases short and J 5 bases short, with 9 bases between. CDR3 nucleotide sequence: TGTGCCAGCAGCTTAGCGCTCGCGGGAGATACGCAGTATTTT. Protein sequence: CASSLALAGDTQYF.

This sequence joins TRBV12-3 or TRBV12-4 and TRBJ1-4; the D gene is possibly TRBD1 (5 bases). This CDR3 is built from 16 residues. Deletions cut 5 bases from V and 0 bases from J, with 13 bases between. The CDR3 coding sequence is TGTGCCAGCAGTCAGCCCGGGGCCGCAACTAATGAAAAACTGTTTTTT. Protein: CASSQPGAATNEKLFF.

The chain has TRBV29-1 and TRBJ2-7; possible D gene TRBD1, 6 bases. This CDR3 is built from 12 residues. Germline values: CDR1 SQVTM, CDR2 ANQGSEA. V dropped 6 bases and J dropped 6 bases, with 15 bases sitting between them. The CDR3 region is CSVVSSRGEQYF. The CDR3 DNA follows: TGCAGCGTCGTTTCCTCCAGGGGCGAGCAGTACTTC.

V is TRBV18 and J is TRBJ2-7, with D perhaps matching TRBD2 (5 bases). V was pared by 3 bases and J by 4 bases, with 16 bases between. The V gene's germline CDR1 is KGHSH and CDR2 LQKENI. This CDR3 is 15 amino acids long. DNA of the CDR3: TGTGCCAGCTCACCTACACCCGGAGGAGGTTACGAGCAGTACTTC. Translated: CASSPTPGGGYEQYF.

This clonotype was seen a single time. CDR3 DNA: TGTGCCAGCAGCCTAGGAATCCACGAGCAGTACTTC. Translated: CASSLGIHEQYF. This chain links TRBV3-1 with TRBJ2-7; unclear D gene. V dropped 4 bases and J dropped 5 bases, with 9 bases sitting between them. The CDR3 is made up of 12 amino acids. In germline, CDR1 is LGHDT, CDR2 YNNKEL (reference sequence).

V and J are TRBV5-1 and TRBJ1-1; possibly TRBD1 for D (5 bases). Germline V gives CDR1 SGHRS, CDR2 YFSETQ. V lost 9 bases and J lost 1, with 10 bases in between. This CDR3 region has 12 residues. CDR3 region: CATSTGNTEAFF. The DNA for the CDR3 is TGCGCCACCTCTACAGGGAACACTGAAGCTTTCTTT.

This clonotype was seen only a few times. The V call is TRBV12-3 or TRBV12-4, the J call TRBJ2-5, with TRBD1 matching 7 bases. Trimming cost V 6 bases and J 5 bases; bases outside gene matches: 12. CDR3 length: 15 residues. The CDR3 DNA reads TGTGCCAGCAGCCTCAACAGGGGCCTCGGGGAGACCCAGTACTTC. The encoded protein is CASSLNRGLGETQYF.

There are a few counts of this clonotype. The V call is TRBV27, the J call TRBJ2-4; either TRBD1 or TRBD2 may supply D (5 bases each). The CDR3 covers 10 residues. Trimming stripped 11 bases from V and 15 bases from J, with 17 bases between. Germline V gene data show CDR1 as MNHEY and CDR2 as SMNVEV (reference sequence). The CDR3 coding sequence is TGTGCCGACCCGAGGGGTGGTTGGTACTTC. Translating gives CADPRGGWYF.